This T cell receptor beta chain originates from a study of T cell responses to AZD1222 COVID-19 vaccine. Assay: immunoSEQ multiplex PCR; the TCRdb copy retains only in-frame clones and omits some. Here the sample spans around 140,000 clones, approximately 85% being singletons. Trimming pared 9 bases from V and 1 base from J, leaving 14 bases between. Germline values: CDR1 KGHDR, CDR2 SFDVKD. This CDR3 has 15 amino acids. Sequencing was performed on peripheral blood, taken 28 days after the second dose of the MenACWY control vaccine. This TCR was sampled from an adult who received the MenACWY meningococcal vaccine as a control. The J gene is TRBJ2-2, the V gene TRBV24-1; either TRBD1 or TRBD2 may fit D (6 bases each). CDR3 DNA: TGTGCCACCGAAGGGGGGCCGAGGAACACCGGGGAGCTGTTTTTT. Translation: CATEGGPRNTGELFF.